This T cell receptor beta chain was captured in a study of shared clonotypes between healthy human individuals. This clone was recorded once. Looked up from germline, CDR1 is MDHEN and CDR2 is SYDVKM. The CDR3 contains 14 residues. V lost 6 bases to trimming and J lost 2 bases, with 14 bases between them. Profiled with immunoSEQ multiplex PCR; TCRdb holds only in-frame clones, not every one. The sample consists of under 1,100,000 clones, 78% of them appearing once. V gene TRBV28 combines with J gene TRBJ2-7; maybe TRBD1 (6 bases). The sample comprised memory CD4+ T cells from PBMCs. This sample's subset: CD45RA-negative fraction. The receptor was derived from a man between 18 and 29 years old in good health. Some clones in this sample may be carry-over from other donors' samples. The CDR3 DNA sequence: TGTGCCAGCAGAGAGACACAGGGAACCTACGAGCAGTACTTC. It encodes CASRETQGTYEQYF.